These T cell receptor beta chains were read from a single sample in a study of blood T cell repertoires in COVID-19. Here immunoSEQ multiplex PCR was the method, and the copy in TCRdb shows in-frame clones only, minus some. The sample has 200,000 to 250,000 clones; more than 70% are singletons. Sequencing input: peripheral blood. These receptors were taken from a human donor in a cohort sampled during active COVID-19. CDR3s include the opening cysteine and the closing phenylalanine or tryptophan. The D gene is left open where the match is weak. Clone size is given for some rows only: seen once, a few or many times, or a class if the clone is expanded.

-	TRBV27	TRBD1	TRBJ1-1	15	CASSASQGADTEALF	TGTGCCAGCAGTGCGTCTCAGGGGGCGGACACTGAAGCTTTATTT
-	TRBV6-2/TRBV6-3	TRBD1	TRBJ1-2	14	CASSFGTGVSGYTF	TGTGCCAGCAGTTTTGGGACAGGGGTGTCTGGCTACACCTTC
-	TRBV11-2	TRBD1	TRBJ1-2	15	CASSSVRGFVYGYTF	TGTGCCAGCAGCTCAGTCAGGGGGTTCGTCTATGGCTACACCTTC
-	TRBV19	-	TRBJ2-7	17	CASSIEASTFSSYEQYF	TGTGCCAGTAGTATCGAGGCCAGCACCTTTAGCTCCTACGAGCAGTACTTC
-	TRBV7-2	-	TRBJ1-2	19	CASSLRSPYAKAADYGYTF	TGTGCCAGCAGCTTGCGATCCCCTTATGCGAAAGCGGCGGACTATGGCTACACCTTC
-	TRBV5-1	-	TRBJ1-1	14	CASSLDSQNTEAFF	TGCGCCAGCAGCCTCGACAGCCAGAACACTGAAGCTTTCTTT
-	TRBV6-1	TRBD1	TRBJ2-2	16	CASSVPGQGMVGELFF	TGTGCCAGCAGTGTCCCGGGACAGGGAATGGTCGGGGAGCTGTTTTTT
-	TRBV9	TRBD1	TRBJ2-7	14	CASSAGQGIYEQYF	TGTGCCAGCAGCGCAGGACAGGGGATCTACGAGCAGTACTTC
-	TRBV14	TRBD1	TRBJ2-7	14	CASSSRDSSYEQYF	TGTGCCAGCAGCAGCCGGGACAGCTCCTACGAGCAGTACTTC
-	TRBV28	-	TRBJ1-2	14	CASSTPSAEYGYTF	TGTGCCAGCAGTACACCCAGCGCTGAATATGGCTACACCTTC
-	TRBV14	-	TRBJ1-1	22	CASSQDRWRTGFGARLNTEAFF	TGTGCCAGCAGCCAAGATCGATGGCGCACAGGGTTCGGCGCCCGGCTTAACACTGAAGCTTTCTTT
-	TRBV19	TRBD1	TRBJ2-3	15	CASSIGAGGTDTQYF	TGTGCCAGTAGTATTGGGGCAGGGGGTACAGATACGCAGTATTTT
-	TRBV6-6	TRBD1	TRBJ1-1	14	CASSYSRTGSEAFF	TGTGCCAGCAGTTATTCCAGGACAGGGTCCGAAGCTTTCTTT
-	TRBV9	-	TRBJ1-2	13	CASSVGSGDGYTF	TGTGCCAGCAGCGTTGGGTCAGGGGATGGCTACACCTTC
-	TRBV2	-	TRBJ2-3	15	CASTLETSLGDTQYF	TGTGCCAGCACCTTGGAAACTAGCCTTGGAGATACGCAGTATTTT
-	TRBV4-3	TRBD1	TRBJ2-5	18	CASSQVPGTGGSVETQYF	TGCGCCAGCAGCCAAGTTCCCGGGACAGGGGGCTCTGTGGAGACCCAGTACTTC
-	TRBV5-1	-	TRBJ2-1	16	CASSFGHPSSYNEQFF	TGCGCCAGCAGCTTCGGTCATCCGAGCTCCTACAATGAGCAGTTCTTC
once	TRBV28	TRBD1	TRBJ2-1	15	CASSPGQGPGNEQFF	TGTGCCAGCAGTCCGGGACAGGGTCCGGGAAATGAGCAGTTCTTC
-	TRBV5-4	-	TRBJ1-2	15	CASSLETGQDWGYTF	TGTGCCAGCAGCTTGGAGACAGGTCAGGATTGGGGCTACACCTTC
-	TRBV5-8	-	TRBJ1-4	12	CASSFLGEKLFF	TGTGCCAGCAGCTTCCTCGGTGAAAAACTGTTTTTT
once	TRBV3-1/TRBV3-2	TRBD2	TRBJ2-1	15	CASSQVGLAGNEQFF	TGTGCCAGCAGCCAAGTGGGACTAGCGGGCAATGAGCAGTTCTTC
-	TRBV11-3	-	TRBJ2-1	15	CASSLSFTPSNEQFF	TGTGCCAGCAGCTTATCCTTTACACCCAGCAATGAGCAGTTCTTC
-	TRBV2	-	TRBJ1-1	15	CASTQGAAKNTEAFF	TGTGCCAGCACCCAAGGGGCGGCAAAGAACACTGAAGCTTTCTTT
-	TRBV28	TRBD2	TRBJ2-7	14	CAKRVGLAVYEQYF	TGTGCCAAGAGGGTGGGACTAGCGGTATACGAGCAGTACTTC
-	TRBV6-2/TRBV6-3	-	TRBJ1-5	15	CASSPTWGGDQPQHF	TGTGCCAGCAGTCCCACATGGGGCGGGGATCAGCCCCAGCATTTT
few	TRBV4-3	-	TRBJ2-3	13	CASSLRVSDTQYF	TGCGCCAGCAGCCTCCGGGTCTCAGATACGCAGTATTTT
-	TRBV28	-	TRBJ1-1	12	CASSPRETEAFF	TGTGCCAGCAGCCCCCGGGAGACTGAAGCTTTCTTT
-	TRBV19	-	TRBJ2-3	16	CASSETRRGVTDTQYF	TGTGCCAGTAGTGAAACCCGACGCGGGGTCACAGATACGCAGTATTTT
-	TRBV7-2	TRBD1	TRBJ2-5	18	CASTPRWPTRTGKGTQYF	TGTGCCAGCACTCCCAGGTGGCCGACCCGGACAGGGAAGGGGACCCAGTACTTC
once	TRBV19	TRBD1	TRBJ1-5	12	CASRDRSQPQHF	TGTGCCAGCCGGGACAGGTCTCAGCCCCAGCATTTT
-	TRBV6-5	TRBD1	TRBJ2-3	15	CASSSRQGVTDTQYF	TGTGCCAGCAGTTCTCGCCAGGGGGTCACAGATACGCAGTATTTT
-	TRBV5-4	TRBD2	TRBJ2-2	16	CASTAGGRTGTGELFF	TGTGCCAGCACGGCGGGGGGCCGAACGGGCACCGGGGAGCTGTTTTTT
-	TRBV11-3	TRBD2	TRBJ2-3	17	CASSLGSSGSGADTQYF	TGTGCCAGCAGCTTAGGGTCTAGCGGGAGCGGGGCAGATACGCAGTATTTT
-	TRBV18	-	TRBJ2-1	15	CASSPRGNAVVEQFF	TGTGCCAGCTCACCCCGCGGGAACGCGGTTGTTGAGCAGTTCTTC
-	TRBV7-9	-	TRBJ2-5	15	CASSLGQVYQETQYF	TGTGCCAGCAGCTTAGGACAGGTGTACCAAGAGACCCAGTACTTC
-	TRBV28	TRBD2	TRBJ2-7	14	CASGRGGLSYEQYF	TGTGCCAGCGGCCGGGGAGGGCTCTCCTACGAGCAGTACTTC
once	TRBV7-2	-	TRBJ1-2	16	CASSLRSQGQGYGYTF	TGTGCCAGCAGCTTAAGGTCCCAAGGTCAGGGATATGGCTACACCTTC
-	TRBV5-1	-	TRBJ1-2	16	CASSLFGSQDGYGYTF	TGCGCCAGCAGCTTGTTTGGATCCCAGGATGGCTATGGCTACACCTTC
-	TRBV5-1	-	TRBJ1-1	15	CASKLGPGINTEAFF	TGCGCCAGCAAGCTAGGACCCGGGATCAACACTGAAGCTTTCTTT
once	TRBV27	-	TRBJ1-2	14	CASSLDSSNYGYTF	TGTGCCAGCAGTTTAGACAGTTCTAACTATGGCTACACCTTC
-	TRBV5-1	-	TRBJ2-3	15	CASSFSDPGADTQYF	TGCGCCAGCAGCTTTTCCGACCCCGGGGCAGATACGCAGTATTTT
-	TRBV11-3	TRBD1	TRBJ2-2	16	CASSPRGQAGTGELFF	TGTGCCAGCAGCCCCAGGGGGCAGGCTGGCACCGGGGAGCTGTTTTTT
few	TRBV4-1	-	TRBJ2-3	18	CASSQAQRVRRDRSTQYF	TGCGCCAGCAGCCAAGCCCAAAGAGTGAGGCGGGATCGGAGTACGCAGTATTTT
-	TRBV27	-	TRBJ1-6	14	CASSGEQDLSPLHF	TGTGCCAGCAGTGGGGAACAGGACCTTTCACCCCTCCACTTT
-	TRBV11-2	-	TRBJ1-5	13	CASSLGLEQPQHF	TGTGCCAGCAGCTTAGGTCTGGAGCAGCCCCAGCATTTT
once	TRBV5-4	-	TRBJ2-5	13	CASSLPQMGTQYF	TGTGCCAGCAGCTTGCCACAGATGGGGACCCAGTACTTC
-	TRBV10-3	-	TRBJ1-1	15	CAISESSIRGTEAFF	TGTGCCATCAGTGAGTCATCGATACGGGGCACTGAAGCTTTCTTT
-	TRBV10-3	TRBD1	TRBJ2-7	16	CAISDHVQGASYEQYF	TGTGCCATCAGTGATCACGTCCAGGGGGCATCCTACGAGCAGTACTTC
-	TRBV19	TRBD2	TRBJ2-7	16	CASSMMTSGRAYEQYF	TGTGCCAGTAGTATGATGACTAGCGGGAGAGCCTACGAGCAGTACTTC
-	TRBV24-1	-	TRBJ2-7	19	CATSDQRTQKLIVSYEQYF	TGTGCCACCAGTGACCAAAGGACACAGAAACTTATTGTCTCCTACGAGCAGTACTTC
few	TRBV5-1	TRBD1	TRBJ1-6	14	CASSLEQGDSPLHF	TGCGCCAGCAGCTTGGAACAGGGGGATTCACCCCTCCACTTT
-	TRBV5-4	TRBD1	TRBJ2-7	15	CASSAGTGWTYEQYF	TGTGCCAGCAGCGCCGGGACAGGGTGGACCTACGAGCAGTACTTC
-	TRBV6-2/TRBV6-3	TRBD1	TRBJ2-5	16	CASSPLTGGGRETQYF	TGTGCCAGCAGCCCCCTGACAGGGGGAGGGCGAGAGACCCAGTACTTC
-	TRBV15	-	TRBJ1-4	14	CATSWDKGNEKLFF	TGTGCCACCAGCTGGGACAAGGGTAATGAAAAACTGTTTTTT
-	TRBV28	TRBD1	TRBJ2-7	12	CATVQGGYEQYF	TGTGCCACCGTACAGGGGGGCTACGAGCAGTACTTC
-	TRBV28	-	TRBJ1-2	14	CATRPPEPMTGYTF	TGTGCCACCAGACCCCCTGAGCCGATGACAGGCTACACCTTC
-	TRBV5-1	-	TRBJ2-3	15	CASSLARQGTDTQYF	TGCGCCAGCAGCTTGGCCCGACAGGGCACAGATACGCAGTATTTT
-	TRBV21-1	-	TRBJ2-1	17	CASSKGFRGYLFNEQFF	TGTGCCAGCAGCAAAGGTTTCAGGGGGTACCTTTTCAATGAGCAGTTCTTC